This T cell receptor (beta chain) derives from a study of neurological immune-mediated disorders. Study-level findings and limits: Expanded clones shared no CDR3 amino acid sequences across subjects, suggesting private repertoires in all groups.

The CDR3 spans 16 residues. After removal of 7 bases from V and 2 bases from J, the junction contained 12 bases not matched to a gene. Germline V gene sequence: CDR1 SGHRS, CDR2 YFSETQ. The making of cDNA relied on 5'RACE with 10-nucleotide random UMIs. One entry per CDR3 protein results from TCRdb running MiXCR on the 5' RACE reads. The table records more than 35,000 distinct CDR3 sequences, around 6% of them present only once. This clonotype has at least ten counts. Its antigen remains unknown. The chain joins TRBV5-1 to TRBJ2-1, with 7 positions matching TRBD2. Material: CD4+ T cells from blood. The sequence derives from a woman in her thirties or forties in good health. The CDR3 DNA reads TGCGCCAGCTTCCGCGCCGGGGGGAAACCCTACAATGAGCAGTTCTTC. Translating gives CASFRAGGKPYNEQFF.